Listed below are T cell receptor beta chains from one sample, sequenced in a study of blood T cell repertoires in COVID-19. Sequencing was performed with immunoSEQ multiplex PCR; in TCRdb, only in-frame clones are kept and a portion is missing. The data show a few hundred thousand clones, around 90% seen once. Material for sequencing was peripheral blood. The receptor set was obtained from a young woman with COVID-19, enrolled during active disease. Both conserved end residues are part of each CDR3. D genes are given only for firm matches. Clone size is shown for a subset of rows, as once, few, many or a class of expanded clone.

d_gene: .; abundance: .; v_gene: TRBV20-1; j_gene: TRBJ1-4; CDR3aa: CSAGGGSREKLFF; CDR3nt: TGCAGTGCTGGTGGCGGATCACGTGAAAAACTGTTTTTT
d_gene: TRBD2; abundance: .; v_gene: TRBV18; j_gene: TRBJ2-7; CDR3aa: CASSPIAGGNEQYF; CDR3nt: TGTGCCAGCTCACCTATAGCGGGAGGCAACGAGCAGTACTTC
d_gene: TRBD1; abundance: .; v_gene: TRBV2; j_gene: TRBJ2-7; CDR3aa: CASRAGTASYEQYF; CDR3nt: TGTGCCAGCAGGGCCGGGACAGCCTCCTACGAGCAGTACTTC
d_gene: .; abundance: .; v_gene: TRBV10-3; j_gene: TRBJ1-3; CDR3aa: CAISWGGPVSGAGNTIYF; CDR3nt: TGTGCCATCAGTTGGGGGGGACCCGTATCAGGAGCTGGAAACACCATATATTTT
d_gene: .; abundance: .; v_gene: TRBV29-1; j_gene: TRBJ1-1; CDR3aa: CSVGGGRGGNEAFF; CDR3nt: TGCAGCGTTGGCGGGGGACGGGGCGGGAATGAAGCTTTCTTT
d_gene: TRBD2; abundance: .; v_gene: TRBV2; j_gene: TRBJ2-5; CDR3aa: CASRGTSGSGETQYF; CDR3nt: TGTGCCAGCAGAGGGACTAGCGGGAGTGGAGAGACCCAGTACTTC
d_gene: TRBD2; abundance: .; v_gene: TRBV4-1; j_gene: TRBJ2-7; CDR3aa: CASSPSGSGYEQYF; CDR3nt: TGCGCCAGCAGCCCGAGCGGGAGTGGCTACGAGCAGTACTTC
d_gene: TRBD1; abundance: .; v_gene: TRBV18; j_gene: TRBJ2-5; CDR3aa: CASSTSGTGGKKYF; CDR3nt: TGTGCCAGCTCAACGTCCGGGACAGGGGGAAAAAAATACTTC
d_gene: TRBD1; abundance: .; v_gene: TRBV5-1; j_gene: TRBJ1-2; CDR3aa: CASSLAGQGWTF; CDR3nt: TGCGCCAGCAGCTTGGCGGGACAGGGATGGACCTTC
d_gene: TRBD1; abundance: .; v_gene: TRBV5-1; j_gene: TRBJ2-5; CDR3aa: CASSPGTGPGETQYF; CDR3nt: TGCGCCAGCAGCCCCGGGACAGGCCCGGGAGAGACCCAGTACTTC
d_gene: TRBD1; abundance: .; v_gene: TRBV10-1; j_gene: TRBJ2-7; CDR3aa: CASSDGTGAGEQYF; CDR3nt: TGCGCCAGCAGTGATGGGACAGGGGCTGGGGAGCAGTACTTC
d_gene: .; abundance: .; v_gene: TRBV28; j_gene: TRBJ1-1; CDR3aa: CATTDIGRGMNTEAFF; CDR3nt: TGTGCCACCACGGACATAGGGAGGGGGATGAACACTGAAGCTTTCTTT
d_gene: TRBD2; abundance: .; v_gene: TRBV6-6; j_gene: TRBJ2-7; CDR3aa: CASSRPGLAGVEQYF; CDR3nt: TGTGCCAGCAGTCGGCCGGGACTAGCGGGAGTGGAGCAGTACTTC
d_gene: .; abundance: .; v_gene: TRBV12-2; j_gene: TRBJ2-1; CDR3aa: CASRLVRLLGLAVPHKSYNEQFF; CDR3nt: TGTGCAAGTCGCTTAGTCCGATTACTGGGATTAGCGGTCCCCCACAAATCCTACAATGAGCAGTTCTTC
d_gene: TRBD2; abundance: .; v_gene: TRBV19; j_gene: TRBJ2-1; CDR3aa: CASSIRLAGASTYNEQFF; CDR3nt: TGTGCCAGTAGTATCCGACTAGCGGGGGCTTCAACCTACAATGAGCAGTTCTTC
d_gene: TRBD1; abundance: .; v_gene: TRBV27; j_gene: TRBJ1-5; CDR3aa: CASSLGQGGQPQHF; CDR3nt: TGTGCCAGCAGTCTTGGACAGGGTGGGCAGCCCCAGCATTTT
d_gene: TRBD2; abundance: .; v_gene: TRBV11-2; j_gene: TRBJ2-1; CDR3aa: CASSPSGRAHEQFF; CDR3nt: TGTGCCAGCAGCCCTAGCGGGAGAGCCCATGAGCAGTTCTTC
d_gene: .; abundance: .; v_gene: TRBV27; j_gene: TRBJ1-5; CDR3aa: CASSLEGTSNQPQHF; CDR3nt: TGTGCCAGCAGTTTAGAGGGGACAAGCAATCAGCCCCAGCATTTT
d_gene: .; abundance: .; v_gene: TRBV2; j_gene: TRBJ2-3; CDR3aa: CASSEDRSTDTQYF; CDR3nt: TGTGCCAGCAGTGAAGATAGAAGCACAGATACGCAGTATTTT
d_gene: .; abundance: .; v_gene: TRBV28; j_gene: TRBJ2-7; CDR3aa: CASTHFDRARQYF; CDR3nt: TGTGCCAGCACCCATTTCGATAGAGCCCGGCAGTACTTC
d_gene: TRBD2; abundance: .; v_gene: TRBV7-8; j_gene: TRBJ2-1; CDR3aa: CASSSIRASGYNEQFF; CDR3nt: TGTGCCAGCAGCTCGATCCGGGCTAGCGGATACAATGAGCAGTTCTTC
d_gene: .; abundance: .; v_gene: TRBV29-1; j_gene: TRBJ2-5; CDR3aa: CSVCPIQGPRETQYF; CDR3nt: TGCAGCGTTTGTCCGATCCAGGGGCCACGGGAGACCCAGTACTTC
d_gene: TRBD1; abundance: .; v_gene: TRBV10-2; j_gene: TRBJ1-5; CDR3aa: CASSEGQGGNQPQHF; CDR3nt: TGCGCCAGCAGTGAAGGGCAGGGGGGCAATCAGCCCCAGCATTTT
d_gene: .; abundance: once; v_gene: TRBV29-1; j_gene: TRBJ2-1; CDR3aa: CSVDSGFGIGEQFF; CDR3nt: TGCAGCGTCGATAGCGGTTTCGGCATTGGTGAGCAGTTCTTC
d_gene: .; abundance: .; v_gene: TRBV7-2; j_gene: TRBJ2-4; CDR3aa: CASSFMQGKNIQYF; CDR3nt: TGTGCCAGCAGCTTCATGCAGGGGAAAAACATTCAGTACTTC
d_gene: .; abundance: .; v_gene: TRBV5-1; j_gene: TRBJ2-7; CDR3aa: CASSRRDSAYEQYF; CDR3nt: TGCGCCAGCAGCAGGCGGGACAGCGCCTACGAGCAGTACTTC
d_gene: .; abundance: .; v_gene: TRBV6-6; j_gene: TRBJ2-7; CDR3aa: CASSRTGTLSYEQYF; CDR3nt: TGTGCCAGCAGTCGAACCGGGACACTCTCCTACGAGCAGTACTTC
d_gene: .; abundance: .; v_gene: TRBV24-1; j_gene: TRBJ1-6; CDR3aa: CATSDSGQSNSPLHF; CDR3nt: TGTGCCACCAGTGATTCCGGACAGAGCAATTCACCCCTCCACTTT
d_gene: TRBD1; abundance: .; v_gene: TRBV4-1; j_gene: TRBJ2-7; CDR3aa: CASSHADRVYEQYF; CDR3nt: TGCGCCAGCAGCCATGCCGACAGGGTCTACGAGCAGTACTTC
d_gene: .; abundance: .; v_gene: TRBV19; j_gene: TRBJ2-1; CDR3aa: CASSIDLSGYNEQFF; CDR3nt: TGTGCCAGTAGTATAGATCTATCCGGCTACAATGAGCAGTTCTTC
d_gene: TRBD2; abundance: .; v_gene: TRBV18; j_gene: TRBJ2-3; CDR3aa: CASSIWTSGKGPDTQYF; CDR3nt: TGTGCCAGCTCAATCTGGACTAGCGGGAAAGGCCCAGATACGCAGTATTTT
d_gene: TRBD2; abundance: .; v_gene: TRBV3-1/TRBV3-2; j_gene: TRBJ2-7; CDR3aa: CASRPGGGWRNYEQYF; CDR3nt: TGTGCCAGCAGACCCGGCGGGGGGTGGCGGAACTACGAGCAGTACTTC
d_gene: .; abundance: .; v_gene: TRBV12-3/TRBV12-4; j_gene: TRBJ1-5; CDR3aa: CASSWTDNQPQHF; CDR3nt: TGTGCCAGCAGTTGGACTGATAATCAGCCCCAGCATTTT
d_gene: .; abundance: .; v_gene: TRBV30; j_gene: TRBJ2-1; CDR3aa: CAWDAGSSNYNEQFF; CDR3nt: TGTGCCTGGGACGCCGGGTCTAGCAACTACAATGAGCAGTTCTTC
d_gene: TRBD2; abundance: .; v_gene: TRBV28; j_gene: TRBJ2-5; CDR3aa: CASSQNPGLAEETQYF; CDR3nt: TGTGCCAGCAGTCAAAACCCGGGACTAGCGGAAGAGACCCAGTACTTC
d_gene: TRBD1; abundance: .; v_gene: TRBV6-6; j_gene: TRBJ2-7; CDR3aa: CASSYYRTGPYEQYF; CDR3nt: TGTGCCAGCAGTTATTATAGGACAGGGCCCTACGAGCAGTACTTC
d_gene: .; abundance: .; v_gene: TRBV5-5; j_gene: TRBJ2-7; CDR3aa: CASSSRVLSYEQYF; CDR3nt: TGTGCCAGCAGCTCAAGAGTGCTCTCCTACGAGCAGTACTTC
d_gene: .; abundance: .; v_gene: TRBV6-5; j_gene: TRBJ1-4; CDR3aa: CASSYSRAGEGEKLFF; CDR3nt: TGTGCCAGCAGTTACTCGAGGGCAGGGGAGGGGGAAAAACTGTTTTTT
d_gene: TRBD2; abundance: .; v_gene: TRBV5-5; j_gene: TRBJ2-2; CDR3aa: CASSLSISGSPGELFF; CDR3nt: TGTGCCAGCAGCTTGTCAATTAGCGGGAGTCCCGGGGAGCTGTTTTTT
d_gene: TRBD1; abundance: .; v_gene: TRBV7-9; j_gene: TRBJ1-6; CDR3aa: CASSFRDSLSPLHF; CDR3nt: TGTGCCAGCAGCTTCCGGGACAGCCTTTCACCCCTCCACTTT
d_gene: TRBD1; abundance: .; v_gene: TRBV24-1; j_gene: TRBJ1-5; CDR3aa: CATSDRGGNQPQHF; CDR3nt: TGTGCCACCAGCGACAGGGGAGGTAATCAGCCCCAGCATTTT
d_gene: .; abundance: .; v_gene: TRBV21-1; j_gene: TRBJ1-4; CDR3aa: CASSRGEGYGLFF; CDR3nt: TGTGCCAGCAGCAGAGGGGAGGGGTATGGACTGTTTTTT
d_gene: .; abundance: .; v_gene: TRBV5-1; j_gene: TRBJ1-1; CDR3aa: CASSSGMNTEAFF; CDR3nt: TGCGCCAGCAGCTCGGGTATGAACACTGAAGCTTTCTTT
d_gene: .; abundance: .; v_gene: TRBV6-2/TRBV6-3; j_gene: TRBJ1-5; CDR3aa: CASSDSGHQPQHF; CDR3nt: TGTGCCAGCAGTGACAGTGGCCATCAGCCCCAGCATTTT
d_gene: .; abundance: once; v_gene: TRBV28; j_gene: TRBJ1-6; CDR3aa: CASRPRSSYNSPLHF; CDR3nt: TGTGCCAGCAGGCCCCGGAGCTCCTATAATTCACCCCTCCACTTT
d_gene: TRBD2; abundance: .; v_gene: TRBV29-1; j_gene: TRBJ2-7; CDR3aa: CSVPGLAAYEQYF; CDR3nt: TGCAGCGTGCCGGGACTAGCTGCCTACGAGCAGTACTTC